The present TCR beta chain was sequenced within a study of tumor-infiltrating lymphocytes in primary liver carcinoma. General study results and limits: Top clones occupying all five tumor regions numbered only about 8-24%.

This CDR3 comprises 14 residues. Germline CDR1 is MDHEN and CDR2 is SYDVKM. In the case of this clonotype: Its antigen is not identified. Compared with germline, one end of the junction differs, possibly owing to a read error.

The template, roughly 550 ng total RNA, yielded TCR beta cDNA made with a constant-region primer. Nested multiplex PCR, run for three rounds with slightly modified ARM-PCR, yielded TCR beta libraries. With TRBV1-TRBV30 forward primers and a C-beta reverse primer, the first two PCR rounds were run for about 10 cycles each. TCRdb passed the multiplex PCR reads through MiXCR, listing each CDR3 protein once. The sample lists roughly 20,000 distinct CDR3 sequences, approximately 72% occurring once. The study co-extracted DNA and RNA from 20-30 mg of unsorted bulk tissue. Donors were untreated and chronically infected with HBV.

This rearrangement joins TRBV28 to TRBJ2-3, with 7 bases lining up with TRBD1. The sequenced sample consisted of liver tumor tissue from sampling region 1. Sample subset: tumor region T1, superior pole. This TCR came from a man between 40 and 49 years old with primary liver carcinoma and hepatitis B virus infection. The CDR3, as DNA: TGTGTCAGCAGTCTGGGACAGTCCACAGATACACAGTATTTT. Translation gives CVSSLGQSTDTQYF.